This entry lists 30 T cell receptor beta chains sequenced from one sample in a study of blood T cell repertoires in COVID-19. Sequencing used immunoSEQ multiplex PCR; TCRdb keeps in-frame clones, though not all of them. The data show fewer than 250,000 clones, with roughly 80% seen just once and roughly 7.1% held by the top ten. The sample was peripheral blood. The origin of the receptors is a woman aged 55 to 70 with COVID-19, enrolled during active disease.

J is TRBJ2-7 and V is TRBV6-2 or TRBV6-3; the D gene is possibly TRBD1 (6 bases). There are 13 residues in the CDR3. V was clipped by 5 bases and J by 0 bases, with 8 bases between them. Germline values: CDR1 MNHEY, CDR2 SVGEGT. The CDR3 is CASSRQVSYEQYF. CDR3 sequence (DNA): TGTGCCAGCAGTAGACAGGTCTCCTACGAGCAGTACTTC.

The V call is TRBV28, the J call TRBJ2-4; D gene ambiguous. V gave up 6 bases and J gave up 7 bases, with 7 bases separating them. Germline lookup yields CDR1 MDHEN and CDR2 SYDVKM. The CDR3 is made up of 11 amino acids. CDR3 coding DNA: TGTGCCAGCAGCTCTCTCAACATTCAGTACTTC. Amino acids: CASSSLNIQYF.

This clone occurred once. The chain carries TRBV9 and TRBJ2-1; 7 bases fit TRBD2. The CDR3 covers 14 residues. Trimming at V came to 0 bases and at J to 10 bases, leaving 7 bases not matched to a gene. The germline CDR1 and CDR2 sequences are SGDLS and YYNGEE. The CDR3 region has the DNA TGTGCCAGCAGCGTAGCTTCAACTAGCGACGAGCAGTTCTTC. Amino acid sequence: CASSVASTSDEQFF.

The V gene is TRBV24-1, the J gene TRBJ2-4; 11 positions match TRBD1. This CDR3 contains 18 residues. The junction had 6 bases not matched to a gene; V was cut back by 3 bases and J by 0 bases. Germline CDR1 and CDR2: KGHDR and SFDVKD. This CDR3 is CATSDRPGQGGAKNIQYF. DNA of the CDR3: TGTGCCACCAGTGATCGACCGGGACAGGGGGGAGCCAAAAACATTCAGTACTTC.

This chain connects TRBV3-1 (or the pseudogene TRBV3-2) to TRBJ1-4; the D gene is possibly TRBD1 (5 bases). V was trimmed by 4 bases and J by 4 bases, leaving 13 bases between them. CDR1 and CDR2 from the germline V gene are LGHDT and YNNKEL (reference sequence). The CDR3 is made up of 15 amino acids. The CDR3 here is CASSLRQSFNEKLFF. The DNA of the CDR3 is TGTGCCAGCAGCCTACGACAGTCCTTTAATGAAAAACTGTTTTTT.

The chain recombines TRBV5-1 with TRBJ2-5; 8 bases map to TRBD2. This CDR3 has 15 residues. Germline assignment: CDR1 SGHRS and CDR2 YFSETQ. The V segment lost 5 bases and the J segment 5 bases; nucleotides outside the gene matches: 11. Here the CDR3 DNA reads TGCGCCAGCAGTCCGGGACTAGAGTTCCGGGAGACCCAGTACTTC. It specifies CASSPGLEFRETQYF.

The CDR3 nucleotides read TGTGCCAGTAGAGGGAGGGCGGGAAATGAAAAACTGTTTTTT. Amino acid sequence: CASRGRAGNEKLFF. The chain employs TRBV19 and TRBJ1-4; D uncertain. CDR3 length equals 14 residues. Deletions cut 6 bases from V and 5 bases from J, with 13 bases between. In germline, CDR1 is LNHDA, CDR2 SQIVND (reference sequence).

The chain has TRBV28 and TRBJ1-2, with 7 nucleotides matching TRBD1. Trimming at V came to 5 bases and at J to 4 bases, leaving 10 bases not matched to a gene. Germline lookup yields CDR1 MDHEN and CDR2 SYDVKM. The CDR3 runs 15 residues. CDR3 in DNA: TGTGCCAGCAGTAGTCGGACAGGTGGGGTCTATGGCTACACCTTC. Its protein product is CASSSRTGGVYGYTF.

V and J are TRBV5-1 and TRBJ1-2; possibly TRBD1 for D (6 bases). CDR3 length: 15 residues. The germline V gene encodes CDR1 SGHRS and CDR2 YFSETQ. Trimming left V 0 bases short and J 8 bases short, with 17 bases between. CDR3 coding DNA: TGCGCCAGCAGCTTGGGGAGACAGGCGCCCGGAGGCTACACCTTC. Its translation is CASSLGRQAPGGYTF.

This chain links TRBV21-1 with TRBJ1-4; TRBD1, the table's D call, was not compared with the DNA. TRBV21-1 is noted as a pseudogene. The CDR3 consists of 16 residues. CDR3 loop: CASSKAKDRGNEKLFF. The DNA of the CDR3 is TGTGCCAGCAGCAAAGCAAAGGACAGAGGTAATGAAAAACTGTTTTTT.

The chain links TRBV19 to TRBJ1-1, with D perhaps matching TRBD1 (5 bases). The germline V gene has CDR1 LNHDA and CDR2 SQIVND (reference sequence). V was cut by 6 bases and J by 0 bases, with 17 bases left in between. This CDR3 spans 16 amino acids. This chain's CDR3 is CASSTPDKTMNTEAFF. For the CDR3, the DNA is TGTGCCAGTAGCACCCCGGACAAGACAATGAACACTGAAGCTTTCTTT.

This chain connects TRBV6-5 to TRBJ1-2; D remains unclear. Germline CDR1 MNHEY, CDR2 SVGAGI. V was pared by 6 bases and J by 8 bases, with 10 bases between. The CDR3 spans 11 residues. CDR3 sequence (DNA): TGTGCCAGCAGCGGTCCCGCGGGCTACACCTTC. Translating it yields CASSGPAGYTF.

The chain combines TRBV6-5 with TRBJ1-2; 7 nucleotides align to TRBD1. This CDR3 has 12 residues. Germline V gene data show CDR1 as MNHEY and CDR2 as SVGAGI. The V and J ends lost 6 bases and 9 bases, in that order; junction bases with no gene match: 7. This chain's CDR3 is CASSPGQASYTF. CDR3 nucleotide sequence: TGTGCCAGCAGCCCCGGACAGGCGAGCTACACCTTC.

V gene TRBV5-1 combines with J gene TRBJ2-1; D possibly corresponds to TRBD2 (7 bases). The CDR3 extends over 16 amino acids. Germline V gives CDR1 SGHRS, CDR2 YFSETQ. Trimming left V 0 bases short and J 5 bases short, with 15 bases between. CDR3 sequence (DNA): TGCGCCAGCAGCTTGGGCCCCGGGGGGCAGAACAATGAGCAGTTCTTC. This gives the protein CASSLGPGGQNNEQFF.

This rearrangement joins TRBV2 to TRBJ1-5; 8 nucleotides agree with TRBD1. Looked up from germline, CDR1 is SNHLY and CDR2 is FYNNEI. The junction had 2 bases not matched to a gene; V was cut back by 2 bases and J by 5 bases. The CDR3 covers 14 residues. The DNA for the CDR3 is TGTGCCAGCAGTGAACGACAGGGGCATCAGCCCCAGCATTTT. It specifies CASSERQGHQPQHF.

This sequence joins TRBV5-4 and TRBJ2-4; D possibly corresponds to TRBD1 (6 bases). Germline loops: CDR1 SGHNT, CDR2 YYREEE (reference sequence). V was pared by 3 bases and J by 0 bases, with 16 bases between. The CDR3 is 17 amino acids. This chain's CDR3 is CASSSPRTDIAKNIQYF. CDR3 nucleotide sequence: TGTGCCAGCAGCTCGCCCAGGACAGACATAGCCAAAAACATTCAGTACTTC.

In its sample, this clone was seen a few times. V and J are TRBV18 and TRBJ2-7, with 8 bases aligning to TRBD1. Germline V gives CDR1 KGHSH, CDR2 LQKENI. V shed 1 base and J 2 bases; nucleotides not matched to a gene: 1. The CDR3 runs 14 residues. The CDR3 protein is CASSPRDRPYEQYV. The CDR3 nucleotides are TGTGCCAGCTCACCACGGGACAGGCCCTACGAGCAGTACGTC.

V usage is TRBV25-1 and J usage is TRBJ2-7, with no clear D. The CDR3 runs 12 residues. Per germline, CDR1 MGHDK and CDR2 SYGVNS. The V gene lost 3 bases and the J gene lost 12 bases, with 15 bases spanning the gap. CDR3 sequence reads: CASSDFEVPRYF. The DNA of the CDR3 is TGTGCCAGCAGTGATTTCGAGGTTCCAAGGTACTTC.

DNA for the CDR3: TGTGCCAGCAGTGAAGGGACAGGGGTAGGAAACACCATATATTTT. It is translated as CASSEGTGVGNTIYF. The V call is TRBV6-1, the J call TRBJ1-3; 9 bases align to TRBD1. V gave up 1 base and J gave up 4 bases; unmatched junction bases: 2. This CDR3 has 15 residues. Germline CDR1 reads MNHNS; CDR2 reads SASEGT.

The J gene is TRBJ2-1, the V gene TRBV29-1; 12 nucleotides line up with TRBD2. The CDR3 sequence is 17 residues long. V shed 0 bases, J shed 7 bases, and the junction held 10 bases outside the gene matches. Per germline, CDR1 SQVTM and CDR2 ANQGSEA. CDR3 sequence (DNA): TGCAGCGTTGAAGACTTTGGTCTAGCGGGAGGGGGGAATGAGCAGTTCTTC. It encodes CSVEDFGLAGGGNEQFF.

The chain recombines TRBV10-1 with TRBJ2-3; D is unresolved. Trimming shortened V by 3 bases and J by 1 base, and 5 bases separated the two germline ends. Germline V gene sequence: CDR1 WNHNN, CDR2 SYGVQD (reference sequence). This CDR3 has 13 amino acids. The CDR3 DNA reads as TGCGCCAGCAGTGACCCCGGCACAGATACGCAGTATTTT. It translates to CASSDPGTDTQYF.

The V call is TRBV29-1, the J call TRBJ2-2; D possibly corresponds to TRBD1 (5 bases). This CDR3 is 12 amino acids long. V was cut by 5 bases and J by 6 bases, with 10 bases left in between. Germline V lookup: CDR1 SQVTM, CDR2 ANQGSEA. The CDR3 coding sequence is TGCAGCGTTCCCAGGGCGGCCGGGGAGCTGTTTTTT. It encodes CSVPRAAGELFF.

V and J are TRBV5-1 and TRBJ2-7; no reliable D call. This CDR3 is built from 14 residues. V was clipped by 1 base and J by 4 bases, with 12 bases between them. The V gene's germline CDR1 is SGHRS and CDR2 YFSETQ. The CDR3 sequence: CASSLHGSVYEQYF. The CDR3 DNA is TGCGCCAGCAGCTTGCACGGGTCGGTGTACGAGCAGTACTTC.

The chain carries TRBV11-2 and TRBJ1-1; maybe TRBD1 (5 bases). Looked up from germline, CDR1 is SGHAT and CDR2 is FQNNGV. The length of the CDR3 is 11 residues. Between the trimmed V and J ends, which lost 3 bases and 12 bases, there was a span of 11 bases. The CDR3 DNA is TGTGCCAGCAGCTTGAACCGACAGCCTTTCTTT. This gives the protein CASSLNRQPFF.

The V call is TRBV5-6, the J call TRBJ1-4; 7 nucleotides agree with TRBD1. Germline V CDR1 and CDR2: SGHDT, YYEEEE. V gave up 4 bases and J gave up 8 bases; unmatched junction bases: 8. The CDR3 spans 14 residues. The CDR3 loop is CASSLQGIGEKLFF. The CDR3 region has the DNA TGTGCCAGCAGCCTACAGGGGATCGGCGAAAAACTGTTTTTT.

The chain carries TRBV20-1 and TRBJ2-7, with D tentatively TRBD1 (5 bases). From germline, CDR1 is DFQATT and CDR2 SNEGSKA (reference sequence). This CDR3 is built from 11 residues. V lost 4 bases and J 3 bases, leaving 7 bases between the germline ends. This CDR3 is CSAMDIYEQYV. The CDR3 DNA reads TGCAGTGCTATGGACATCTACGAGCAGTACGTC.

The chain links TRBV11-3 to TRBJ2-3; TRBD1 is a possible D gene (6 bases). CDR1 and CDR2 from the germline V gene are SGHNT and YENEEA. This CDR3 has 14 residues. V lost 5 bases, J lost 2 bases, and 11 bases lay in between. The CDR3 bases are TGTGCCAGCAGCCGAGGACAGAACACAGATACGCAGTATTTT. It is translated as CASSRGQNTDTQYF.

The CDR3 sequence: CASSRRGGLPQETQYF. In nucleotides, the CDR3 is TGTGCCAGCAGCCGGAGGGGAGGCCTCCCTCAAGAGACCCAGTACTTC. The chain uses TRBV14 and TRBJ2-5; a weak D match, TRBD2 (6 bases). Germline CDR1 and CDR2: SGHDN and FVKESK. V was cut by 4 bases and J by 2 bases, with 17 bases left in between. This CDR3 has 16 residues.

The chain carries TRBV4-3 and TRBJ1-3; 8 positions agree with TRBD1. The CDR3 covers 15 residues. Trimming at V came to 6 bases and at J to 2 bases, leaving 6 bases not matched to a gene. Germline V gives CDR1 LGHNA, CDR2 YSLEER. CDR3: CASSRGQGAGNTIYF. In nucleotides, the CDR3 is TGCGCCAGCAGTCGCGGACAGGGTGCTGGAAACACCATATATTTT.

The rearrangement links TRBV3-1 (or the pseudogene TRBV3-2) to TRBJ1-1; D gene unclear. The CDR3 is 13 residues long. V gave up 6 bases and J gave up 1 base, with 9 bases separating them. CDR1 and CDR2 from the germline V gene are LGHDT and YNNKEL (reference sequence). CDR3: CASSSIPNTEAFF. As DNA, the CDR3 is TGTGCCAGCAGTTCTATACCGAACACTGAAGCTTTCTTT.